Given below is one T cell receptor beta chain in context. The sample originates from a study of OX40 agonist ivuxolimab in advanced cancers. Study-level background: Three patients had partial responses: one hepatocellular carcinoma, two cutaneous melanoma.

This table comes from immunoSEQ multiplex PCR, and its TCRdb copy is limited to in-frame clones, with some not included. Of over 25,000 clones listed, approximately 83% are singletons. The CDR3 sequence is 15 residues long. V was trimmed by 1 base and J by 5 bases, leaving 14 bases between them. Germline V gene lookup returns CDR1 SGHTA and CDR2 FQGNSA. The TCR sequence derives from an adult with an advanced solid tumor such as melanoma, head and neck, liver or kidney cancer. The gene calls are TRBV7-2 and TRBJ1-1, with a tentative D call TRBD1 (6 bases). The sample here was CD4+ or CD8+ T cells sorted from blood, taken in a trial of the OX40 agonist ivuxolimab. CDR3: CASSLDNSRGTEAFF. The CDR3 nucleotides read TGTGCCAGCAGCTTAGATAACAGTAGGGGGACTGAAGCTTTCTTT.